The clone carrying this T cell receptor beta chain was observed a handful of times. These data are taken from a study of OX40 agonist ivuxolimab in advanced cancers. The V gene's germline CDR1 is SGHTA and CDR2 FQGNSA. V was clipped by 1 base and J by 10 bases; unmatched bases: 6. CDR3 length: 14 amino acids. Libraries were prepared by immunoSEQ multiplex PCR; TCRdb keeps only in-frame clonotypes and omits some of them. This table has 40,000 to 45,000 clones, over 80% appearing once. Collection of blood occurred at baseline, at cycle 4 day 1, and at cycle 7 day 1. The chain combines TRBV7-2 with TRBJ2-1; 8 nucleotides line up with TRBD1. Sequencing was performed on CD4+ or CD8+ T cells sorted from blood, taken in a trial of the OX40 agonist ivuxolimab. The origin of this receptor is an adult with an advanced solid tumor such as melanoma, head and neck, liver or kidney cancer. The CDR3 protein is CASSLGGTGMEQFF. For the CDR3, the DNA is TGTGCCAGCAGCTTAGGAGGGACAGGAATGGAGCAGTTCTTC.